The 2 T cell receptor beta chains listed next were all sequenced from one sample in a study of T-cell reconstitution after alpha-beta-depleted transplantation in children (dated by TCRdb to the mid-2010s). The method was PCR. TCRdb lists the instrument as Illumina HiSeq 2500. To normalize quantification of the TCRbeta repertoire, the TCR libraries were built with molecular barcoding that relied on unique molecular identifiers. Clones were called with MiXCR by TCRdb after fastp trimmed the public reads at Q25, and only in-frame beta chains were retained. All rows with the same CDR3 protein become a single entry with the most common DNA and genes. Here the sample has about 240,000 distinct CDR3 sequences; 12% occur a single time. The top ten hold about 2.6% of the sample. The input for sequencing was PBMCs from the stem cell graft donor, taken from the stem cell graft. Every receptor here comes from a human donor who donated a stem cell graft to a child with acute lymphoblastic leukemia.

Ten or more counts support this clonotype. J is TRBJ2-5 and V is TRBV28; no definite D call. The V and J ends lost 5 bases and 7 bases respectively, with 17 bases between them. Germline V gene lookup returns CDR1 MDHEN and CDR2 SYDVKM. This CDR3 has 14 amino acids. CDR3 DNA sequence: TGTGCCAGCAGTCCTAGGACCCAATCGGGGACCCAGTACTTC. Translating it yields CASSPRTQSGTQYF.

The CDR3 DNA is TGCAGCCTAGCGGGGCAGATCAATGAGCAGTTCTTC. It is translated as CSLAGQINEQFF. The V and J genes are TRBV20-1 and TRBJ2-1, with 9 bases matching TRBD2. Germline V gene sequence: CDR1 DFQATT, CDR2 SNEGSKA (reference sequence). CDR3 length: 12 amino acids.